A selection of T cell receptor beta chains follows, all from one sample in a study of vaccination and CD4 T cells after COVID-19. TCRdb independently ran MiXCR on the PCR reads; one entry per CDR3 protein. The table has a few thousand distinct CDR3 sequences, roughly 19% seen once. These receptors have no known antigen. The sequenced material came from CD4+ T cells from blood, cultured in vitro. Receptors were obtained from a human donor who had recovered from COVID-19. Both conserved end residues are part of each CDR3. Fields, in order: clone size, J gene, V gene, D gene, CDR3 DNA, CDR3 protein. D genes are given only for firm matches. Clone size is given for some rows only: seen once, a few or many times, or a class if the clone is expanded.

- TRBJ2-6 TRBV7-2 - TGTGCCAGCAGCAGTAGGGGGACGGGGGCCAACGTCCTGACTTTC CASSSRGTGANVLTF
medium-sized TRBJ1-6 TRBV11-2 - TGTGCCAGCAGCTTAGGGATGGGGACGGGCGCCTATAATTCACCCCTCCACTTT CASSLGMGTGAYNSPLHF
few TRBJ2-5 TRBV19 - TGTGCCAGTAGTTTCCAGCGTGGAGAGACCCAGTACTTC CASSFQRGETQYF
- TRBJ1-2 TRBV13 - TGCGCCAGCAGCCAAGTGGGTGGCAGGGTGGGTGGCTACACCTTC CASSQVGGRVGGYTF
- TRBJ2-7 TRBV20-1 - TGCAGTGGGGCGGGTGCCGGGTGGTACGAGCAGTACTTC CSGAGAGWYEQYF
- TRBJ2-3 TRBV14 - TGTGCCAGCAGCCAAGTGGTAGGGGCAAAAGATACGCAGTATTTT CASSQVVGAKDTQYF
- TRBJ2-5 TRBV18 - TGTGCCAGCTCCCTGACAGGCCTAGAAGAGACCCAGTACTTC CASSLTGLEETQYF
- TRBJ1-3 TRBV12-3/TRBV12-4 - TGTGCCAGCCGACGGGGGCCCGGAAACACCATATATTTT CASRRGPGNTIYF
few TRBJ1-1 TRBV4-2 TRBD1 TGTGCCAGCAGCCCGGATGGCAGGGGGCGCAGGACTGAAGCTTTCTTT CASSPDGRGRRTEAFF
large TRBJ1-4 TRBV6-1 TRBD1 TGTGCCAGCATCCGAGGGGGCTTCGAGGAAAAACTGTTTTTT CASIRGGFEEKLFF
- TRBJ1-5 TRBV7-2 - TGTGCCAGCGCCATGAGTGGCAATCAGCCCCAGCATTTT CASAMSGNQPQHF
once TRBJ1-1 TRBV3-1 - TGTGCCAGCAGCCAAAGTGACCGGTACACTGAAGCTTTCTTT CASSQSDRYTEAFF
- TRBJ2-2 TRBV5-4 TRBD1 TGTGCCAGCAGCGTGACCGGGACAGGGTACACCGGGGAGCTGTTTTTT CASSVTGTGYTGELFF
few TRBJ1-2 TRBV28 TRBD1 TGTGCCAGCAGGGAGGTAACAGGGGAGAACTATGGCTACACCTTC CASREVTGENYGYTF
- TRBJ1-2 TRBV7-9 - TGTGCCAGCAGCTCAGGGACTCCCGGCTATGGCTACACCTTC CASSSGTPGYGYTF
few TRBJ2-7 TRBV20-1 - TGCAGTGCTCAGGAGCTGGGGACCGCTTCCTACGAGCAGTACTTC CSAQELGTASYEQYF
few TRBJ2-1 TRBV7-9 TRBD2 TGTGCCAGCAGCCCGGGTCGAGGAGCGGGGAGTAATGAGCAGTTCTTC CASSPGRGAGSNEQFF
few TRBJ2-3 TRBV12-3/TRBV12-4 TRBD1 TGTGCCAGCAGTGAGGGACAGTCCACAGATACGCAGTATTTT CASSEGQSTDTQYF
medium-sized TRBJ2-5 TRBV30 - TGTGCCTGGGGGGGGCTCGGGACCCAGTACTTC CAWGGLGTQYF
few TRBJ1-4 TRBV20-1 - TGCAGTGCCTTGGGGGGAGGGATGGAAAAACTGTTTTTT CSALGGGMEKLFF
once TRBJ1-1 TRBV5-1 TRBD1 TGCGCCAGCAGCTCCGGGACAGGGGGCGCAGCTCTCTTT CASSSGTGGAALF
- TRBJ1-1 TRBV27 - TGTGCCAGCAGTTTAGGGGCGGACACTGAAGCTTTCTTT CASSLGADTEAFF
- TRBJ2-3 TRBV24-1 - TGTGCCACCGGTGATAATAGGGGGACGAGGGATACGCAGTATTTT CATGDNRGTRDTQYF
few TRBJ1-6 TRBV30 - TGTGCCTGGAGACAGGAGAATAATTCACCCCTCCACTTT CAWRQENNSPLHF
- TRBJ2-1 TRBV19 - TGTGCCAGTAGTATAATGAGGGGGTTTCTCGGGGGCGGGCGAAATGAGCAGTTCTTC CASSIMRGFLGGGRNEQFF
- TRBJ2-1 TRBV11-3 - TGTGCCAGCAGCTTAGGCCGGGGCATGGGGTACAATGAGCAGTTCTTC CASSLGRGMGYNEQFF
- TRBJ1-6 TRBV24-1 TRBD1 TGTGCCACCAGTGACCTGACAGGGCAGAATTCACCCCTCCACTTT CATSDLTGQNSPLHF
- TRBJ1-2 TRBV27 - TGTGCCAGCAGTTTATCTTTTGTAGACTATGGCTACACCTTC CASSLSFVDYGYTF
few TRBJ1-6 TRBV12-3/TRBV12-4 - TGTGCCAGCAGTTTACAGGGAATTGGTTCACCCCTCCACTTT CASSLQGIGSPLHF
- TRBJ2-7 TRBV25-1 TRBD1 TGTGCCAGCAGACCCACGGCAAGGGGGCAGATAGAGCAGTACTTC CASRPTARGQIEQYF
- TRBJ2-3 TRBV30 - TGTGCCTGGAGTGCCTCCCCAGATACGCAGTATTTT CAWSASPDTQYF
- TRBJ1-5 TRBV7-9 TRBD1 TGTGCCAGCAGCGGCGACAGGGGTGGTCAGCCCCAGCATTTT CASSGDRGGQPQHF
few TRBJ2-5 TRBV5-1 - TGCGCCAGCAGCTCAGGACAGTTACAAGAGACCCAGTACTTC CASSSGQLQETQYF
few TRBJ2-5 TRBV7-9 - TGTGCCAGCAGCTTTAATAGGGAGTCTGCAGAGACCCAGTACTTC CASSFNRESAETQYF
few TRBJ1-2 TRBV25-1 TRBD1 TGTGCCAGCAGTGAGCCCACAGGGGGCCCCTCCTATGGCTACACCTTC CASSEPTGGPSYGYTF
- TRBJ1-4 TRBV30 TRBD1 TGTGCCTGGAGTGCCGGACAGGGGGCGGGAAAACTGTTTTTT CAWSAGQGAGKLFF
- TRBJ2-7 TRBV12-3/TRBV12-4 - TGTGCCACCAGTTGGGGGGCAAAGGATGGCGAGCAGTACTTC CATSWGAKDGEQYF
medium-sized TRBJ1-2 TRBV30 - TGTGCCTGGAGCCAGCAGGGATCGGATGGCTACACCTTC CAWSQQGSDGYTF